This T cell receptor beta chain was found in a study of OX40 agonist ivuxolimab in advanced cancers. Overall study results and limits: Low normalized T-cell clonal expansion was additionally recorded for some nonresponders.

V was cut by 3 bases and J by 0 bases, with 6 bases left in between. This CDR3 contains 14 residues. Germline loops: CDR1 KGHSH, CDR2 LQKENI. With respect to this clone: Antigen unknown.

TCRdb keeps only in-frame clones here, not all; method: immunoSEQ multiplex PCR. The table includes 95,000 to 100,000 clones, approximately 80% detected once. The sequence was obtained from an adult with an advanced solid tumor such as melanoma, head and neck, liver or kidney cancer. This sequence joins TRBV18 and TRBJ1-3; D call uncertain. This specimen was CD4+ or CD8+ T cells sorted from blood, taken in a trial of the OX40 agonist ivuxolimab. The CDR3 DNA is TGTGCCAGCTCACCGCGACCCTCTGGAAACACCATATATTTT. Protein: CASSPRPSGNTIYF.